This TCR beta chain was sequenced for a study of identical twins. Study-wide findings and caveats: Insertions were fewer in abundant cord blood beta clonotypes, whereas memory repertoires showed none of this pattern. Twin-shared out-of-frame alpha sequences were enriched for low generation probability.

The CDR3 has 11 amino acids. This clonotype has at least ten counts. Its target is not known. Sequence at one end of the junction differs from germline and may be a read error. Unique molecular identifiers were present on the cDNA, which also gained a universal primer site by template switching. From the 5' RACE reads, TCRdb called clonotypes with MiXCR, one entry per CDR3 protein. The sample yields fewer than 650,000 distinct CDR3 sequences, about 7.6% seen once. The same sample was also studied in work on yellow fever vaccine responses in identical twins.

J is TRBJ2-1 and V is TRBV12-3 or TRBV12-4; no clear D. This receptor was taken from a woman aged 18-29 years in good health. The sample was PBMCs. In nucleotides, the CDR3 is TGTGCCAGCAGCTTAGGACATGAGCAGTTCTTC. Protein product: CASSLGHEQFF.